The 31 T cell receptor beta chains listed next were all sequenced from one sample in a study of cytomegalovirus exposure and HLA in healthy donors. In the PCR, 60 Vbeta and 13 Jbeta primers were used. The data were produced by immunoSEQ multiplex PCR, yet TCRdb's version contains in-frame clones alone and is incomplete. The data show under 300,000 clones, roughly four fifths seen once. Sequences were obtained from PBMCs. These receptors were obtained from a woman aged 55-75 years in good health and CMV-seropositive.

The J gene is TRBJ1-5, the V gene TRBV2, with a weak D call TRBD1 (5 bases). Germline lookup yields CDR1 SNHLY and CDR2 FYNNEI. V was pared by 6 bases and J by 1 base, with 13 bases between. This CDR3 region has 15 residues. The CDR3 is CASSVGLSSNQPQHF. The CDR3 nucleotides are TGTGCCAGCAGCGTGGGGCTGTCCAGCAATCAGCCCCAGCATTTT.

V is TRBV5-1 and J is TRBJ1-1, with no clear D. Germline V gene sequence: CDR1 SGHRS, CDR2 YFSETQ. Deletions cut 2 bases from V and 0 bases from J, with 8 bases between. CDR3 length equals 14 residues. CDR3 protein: CASSFKQLNTEAFF. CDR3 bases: TGCGCCAGCAGCTTTAAACAGCTGAACACTGAAGCTTTCTTT.

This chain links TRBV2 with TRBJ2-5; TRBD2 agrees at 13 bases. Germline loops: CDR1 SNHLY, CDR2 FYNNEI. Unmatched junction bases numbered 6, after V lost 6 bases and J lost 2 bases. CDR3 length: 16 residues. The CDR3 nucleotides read TGTGCCAGCAGAGGACTAGCGGGAGCCCCGCAAGAGACCCAGTACTTC. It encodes CASRGLAGAPQETQYF.

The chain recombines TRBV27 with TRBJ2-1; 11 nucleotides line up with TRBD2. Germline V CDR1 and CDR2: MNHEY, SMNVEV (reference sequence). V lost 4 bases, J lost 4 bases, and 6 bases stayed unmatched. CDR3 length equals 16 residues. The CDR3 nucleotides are TGTGCCAGCAGTTCCCGCGGGACTAGCGGTTACAATGAGCAGTTCTTC. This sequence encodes CASSSRGTSGYNEQFF.

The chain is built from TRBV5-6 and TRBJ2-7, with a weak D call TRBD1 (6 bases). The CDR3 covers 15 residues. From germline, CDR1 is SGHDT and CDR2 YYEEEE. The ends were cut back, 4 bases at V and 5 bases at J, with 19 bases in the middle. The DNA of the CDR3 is TGTGCCAGCAGCCTGAACAGGGCAGAAAACGACGAGCAGTACTTC. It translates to CASSLNRAENDEQYF.

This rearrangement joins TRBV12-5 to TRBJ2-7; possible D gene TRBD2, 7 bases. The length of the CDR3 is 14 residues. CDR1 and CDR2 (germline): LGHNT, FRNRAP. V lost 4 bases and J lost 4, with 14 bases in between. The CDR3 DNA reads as TGTGCTAGTGGTTGGGGGGGGCGCGAGTACGAGCAGTACTTC. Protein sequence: CASGWGGREYEQYF.

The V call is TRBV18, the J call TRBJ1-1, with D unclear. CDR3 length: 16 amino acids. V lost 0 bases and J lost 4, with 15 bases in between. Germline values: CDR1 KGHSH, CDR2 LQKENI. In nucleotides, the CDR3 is TGTGCCAGCTCACCACCCCTAGCTCAGGCGGGCACTGAAGCTTTCTTT. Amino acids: CASSPPLAQAGTEAFF.

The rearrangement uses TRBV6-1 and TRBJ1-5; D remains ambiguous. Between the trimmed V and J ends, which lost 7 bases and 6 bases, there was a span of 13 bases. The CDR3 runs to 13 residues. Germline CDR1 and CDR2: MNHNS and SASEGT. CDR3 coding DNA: TGTGCCAGCACAGGCCTCGTGGGTCAGCCCCAGCATTTT. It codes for CASTGLVGQPQHF.

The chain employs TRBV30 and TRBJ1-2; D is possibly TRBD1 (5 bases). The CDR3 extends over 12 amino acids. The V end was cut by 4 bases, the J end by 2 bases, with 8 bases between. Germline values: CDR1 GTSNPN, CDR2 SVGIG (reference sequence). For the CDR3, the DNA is TGTGCCTGGACAGGGAAAAACTATGGCTACACCTTC. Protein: CAWTGKNYGYTF.

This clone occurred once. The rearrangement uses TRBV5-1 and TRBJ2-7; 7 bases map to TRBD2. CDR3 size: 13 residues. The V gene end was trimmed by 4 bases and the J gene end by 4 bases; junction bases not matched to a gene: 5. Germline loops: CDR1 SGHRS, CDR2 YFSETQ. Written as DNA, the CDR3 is TGCGCCAGCAGCATAGGACTAGGGTACGAGCAGTACTTC. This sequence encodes CASSIGLGYEQYF.

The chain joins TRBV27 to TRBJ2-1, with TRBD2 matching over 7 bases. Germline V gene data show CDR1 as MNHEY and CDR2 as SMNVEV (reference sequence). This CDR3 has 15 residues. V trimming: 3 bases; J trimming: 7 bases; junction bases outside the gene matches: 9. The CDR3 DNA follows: TGTGCCAGCAGTTTTGGACGGGAGGCCAGGAATGAGCAGTTCTTC. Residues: CASSFGREARNEQFF.

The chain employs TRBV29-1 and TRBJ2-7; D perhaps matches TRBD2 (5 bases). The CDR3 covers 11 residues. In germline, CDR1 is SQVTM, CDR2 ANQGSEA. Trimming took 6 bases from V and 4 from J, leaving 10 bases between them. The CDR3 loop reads CSVRREYEQYF. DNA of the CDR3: TGCAGCGTCCGACGGGAATACGAGCAGTACTTC.

CDR3 loop: CASSQGFYSGNTIYF. CDR3 DNA sequence: TGTGCCAGCTCCCAGGGGTTTTACTCTGGAAACACCATATATTTT. V is TRBV6-1 and J is TRBJ1-3; possible D gene TRBD1, 6 bases. V shed 8 bases and J shed 0 bases, with 14 bases lying between them. The germline gives CDR1 MNHNS, CDR2 SASEGT. The CDR3 covers 15 residues.

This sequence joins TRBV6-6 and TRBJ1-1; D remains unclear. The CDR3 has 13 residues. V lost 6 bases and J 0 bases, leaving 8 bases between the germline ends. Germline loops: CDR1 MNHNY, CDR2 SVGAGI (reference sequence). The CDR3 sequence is CASSPRVNTEAFF. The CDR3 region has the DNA TGTGCCAGCAGCCCTCGTGTGAACACTGAAGCTTTCTTT.

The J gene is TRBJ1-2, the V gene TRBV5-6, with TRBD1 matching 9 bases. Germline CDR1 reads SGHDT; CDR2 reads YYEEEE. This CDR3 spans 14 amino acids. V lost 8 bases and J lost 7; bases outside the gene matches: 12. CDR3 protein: CARPQQGACCGYTF. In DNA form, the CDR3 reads TGTGCCAGACCCCAACAGGGGGCTTGTTGTGGCTACACCTTC.

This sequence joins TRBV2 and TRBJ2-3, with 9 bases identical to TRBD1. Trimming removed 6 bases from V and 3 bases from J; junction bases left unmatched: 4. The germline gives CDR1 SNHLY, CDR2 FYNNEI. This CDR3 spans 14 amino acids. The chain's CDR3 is CASSRGTGTDTQYF. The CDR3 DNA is TGTGCCAGCAGCCGGGGGACAGGGACAGATACGCAGTATTTT. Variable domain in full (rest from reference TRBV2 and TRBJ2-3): EPEVTQTPSHQVTQMGQEVILRCVPISNHLYFYWYRQILGQKVEFLVSFYNNEISEKSEIFDDQFSVERPDGSNFTLKIRSTKLEDSAMYFCASSRGTGTDTQYFGPGTRLTVL.

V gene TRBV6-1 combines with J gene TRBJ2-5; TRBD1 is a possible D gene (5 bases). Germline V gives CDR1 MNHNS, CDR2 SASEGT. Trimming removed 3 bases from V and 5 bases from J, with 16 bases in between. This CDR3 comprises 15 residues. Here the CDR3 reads CASSEFSQGGETQYF. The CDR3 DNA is TGTGCCAGCAGTGAGTTTAGCCAGGGCGGCGAGACCCAGTACTTC.

This CDR3 reads CASSPGLLLSNNEQFF. The CDR3, as DNA: TGTGCCAGCAGCCCTGGACTCTTACTATCGAACAATGAGCAGTTCTTC. The V call is TRBV7-9, the J call TRBJ2-1; the D gene is possibly TRBD2 (5 bases). This CDR3 is 16 amino acids long. Trimming shortened V by 5 bases and J by 5 bases, and 19 bases separated the two germline ends. CDR1 is SEHNR and CDR2 is FQNEAQ in the germline V gene (reference sequence).

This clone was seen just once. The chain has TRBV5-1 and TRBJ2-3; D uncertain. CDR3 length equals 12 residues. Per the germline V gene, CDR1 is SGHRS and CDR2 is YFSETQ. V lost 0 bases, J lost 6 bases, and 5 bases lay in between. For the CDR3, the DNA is TGCGCCAGCAGCTTGGACGGGGATACGCAGTATTTT. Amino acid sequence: CASSLDGDTQYF.

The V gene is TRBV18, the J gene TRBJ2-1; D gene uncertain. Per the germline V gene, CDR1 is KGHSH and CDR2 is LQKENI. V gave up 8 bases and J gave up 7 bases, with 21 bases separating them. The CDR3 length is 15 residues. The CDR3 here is CASNLGSPSMNEQFF. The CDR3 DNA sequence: TGTGCCAGCAACCTCGGGTCTCCCTCCATGAATGAGCAGTTCTTC.

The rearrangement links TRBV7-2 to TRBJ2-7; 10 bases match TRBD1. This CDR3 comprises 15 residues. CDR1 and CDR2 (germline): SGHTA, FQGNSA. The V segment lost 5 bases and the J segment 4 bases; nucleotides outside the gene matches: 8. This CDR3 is CASSLDRGRLYEQYF. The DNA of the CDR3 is TGTGCCAGCAGCCTCGACAGGGGGCGCTTATACGAGCAGTACTTC. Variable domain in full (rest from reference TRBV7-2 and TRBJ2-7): GAGVSQSPSNKVTEKGKDVELRCDPISGHTALYWYRQSLGQGLEFLIYFQGNSAPDKSGLPSDRFSAERTGGSVSTLTIQRTQQEDSAVYLCASSLDRGRLYEQYFGPGTRLTVT.

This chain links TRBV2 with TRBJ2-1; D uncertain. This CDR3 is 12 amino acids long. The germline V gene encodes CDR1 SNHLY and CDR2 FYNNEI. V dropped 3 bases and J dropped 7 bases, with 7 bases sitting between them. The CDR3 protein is CASSEAFNEQFF. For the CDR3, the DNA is TGTGCCAGCAGTGAGGCTTTTAATGAGCAGTTCTTC.

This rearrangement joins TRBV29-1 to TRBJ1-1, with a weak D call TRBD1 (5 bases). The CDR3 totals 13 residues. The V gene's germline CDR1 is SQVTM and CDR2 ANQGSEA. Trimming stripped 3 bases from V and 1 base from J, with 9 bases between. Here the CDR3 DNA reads TGCAGCGTTGAGGCCAGGGAGAACACTGAAGCTTTCTTT. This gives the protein CSVEARENTEAFF.

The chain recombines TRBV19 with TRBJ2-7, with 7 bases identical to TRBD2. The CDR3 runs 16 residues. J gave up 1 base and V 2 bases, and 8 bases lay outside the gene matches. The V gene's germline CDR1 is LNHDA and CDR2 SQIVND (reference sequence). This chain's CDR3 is CASSIMGGMGSYEQYF. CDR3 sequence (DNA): TGTGCCAGTAGTATAATGGGAGGGATGGGTTCCTACGAGCAGTACTTC.

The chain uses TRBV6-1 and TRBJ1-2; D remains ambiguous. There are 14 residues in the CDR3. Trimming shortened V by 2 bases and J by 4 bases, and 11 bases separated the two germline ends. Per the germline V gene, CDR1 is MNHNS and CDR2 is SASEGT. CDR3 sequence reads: CASSETIDLYGYTF. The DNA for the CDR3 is TGTGCCAGCAGTGAAACAATTGATCTCTATGGCTACACCTTC.

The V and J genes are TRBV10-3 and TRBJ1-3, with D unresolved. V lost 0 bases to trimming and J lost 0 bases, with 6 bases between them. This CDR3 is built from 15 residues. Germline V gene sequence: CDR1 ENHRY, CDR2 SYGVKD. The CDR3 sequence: CAISESPSSGNTIYF. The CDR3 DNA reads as TGTGCCATCAGTGAGTCTCCATCCTCTGGAAACACCATATATTTT.

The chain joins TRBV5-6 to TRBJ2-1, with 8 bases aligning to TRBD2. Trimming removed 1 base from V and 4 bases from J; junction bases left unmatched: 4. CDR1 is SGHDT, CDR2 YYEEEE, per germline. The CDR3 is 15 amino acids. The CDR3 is CASSLHGGGYNEQFF. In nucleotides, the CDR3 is TGTGCCAGCAGCTTGCACGGGGGGGGATACAATGAGCAGTTCTTC.

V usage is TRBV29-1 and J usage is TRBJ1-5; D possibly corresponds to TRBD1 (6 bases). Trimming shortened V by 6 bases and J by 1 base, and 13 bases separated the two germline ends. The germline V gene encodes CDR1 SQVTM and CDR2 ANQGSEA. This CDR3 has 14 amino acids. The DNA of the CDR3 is TGCAGCGTAACCACCGGGACAAGCAATCAGCCCCAGCATTTT. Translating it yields CSVTTGTSNQPQHF.

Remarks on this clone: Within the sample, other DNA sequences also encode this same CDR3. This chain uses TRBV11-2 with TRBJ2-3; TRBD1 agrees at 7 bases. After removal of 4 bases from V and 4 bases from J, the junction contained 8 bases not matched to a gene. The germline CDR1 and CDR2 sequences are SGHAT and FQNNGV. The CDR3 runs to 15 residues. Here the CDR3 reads CASSSWDSGADTQYF. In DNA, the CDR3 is TGTGCCAGCAGCTCGTGGGACAGTGGGGCAGATACGCAGTATTTT.

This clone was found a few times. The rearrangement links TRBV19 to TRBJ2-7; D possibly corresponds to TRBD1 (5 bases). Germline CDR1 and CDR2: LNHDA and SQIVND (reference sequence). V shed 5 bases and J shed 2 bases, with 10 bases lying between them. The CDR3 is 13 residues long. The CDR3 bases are TGTGCCAGTAGTCAGACAGTTACCTACGAGCAGTACTTC. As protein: CASSQTVTYEQYF.

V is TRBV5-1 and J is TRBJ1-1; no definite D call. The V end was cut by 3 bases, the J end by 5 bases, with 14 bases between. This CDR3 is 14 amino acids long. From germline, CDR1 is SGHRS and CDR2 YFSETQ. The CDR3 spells CASSSWGDSTEAFF. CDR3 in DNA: TGCGCCAGCAGCTCCTGGGGAGATTCGACTGAAGCTTTCTTT. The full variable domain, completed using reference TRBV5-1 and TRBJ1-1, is KAGVTQTPRYLIKTRGQQVTLSCSPISGHRSVSWYQQTPGQGLQFLFEYFSETQRNKGNFPGRFSGRQFSNSRSEMNVSTLELGDSALYLCASSSWGDSTEAFFGQGTRLTVV.